This T cell receptor beta chain was captured by sequencing in a study of blood T cell repertoires in COVID-19. The germline gives CDR1 KGHSH, CDR2 LQKENI. This CDR3 is 14 amino acids long. With 4 bases removed from V and 7 bases from J, the gap between germline ends came to 14 bases. Here immunoSEQ multiplex PCR was the method, and the copy in TCRdb shows in-frame clones only, minus some. Of about 220,000 clones in the sample, around 85% were seen once. The V and J genes are TRBV18 and TRBJ1-5; TRBD1 might be the D (6 bases). The receptor was derived from a woman between 65 and 79 years old with COVID-19, enrolled during active disease. What was sequenced was peripheral blood. The CDR3 loop is CASSQQGVEQPQHF. CDR3 sequence (DNA): TGTGCCAGCTCACAACAGGGCGTCGAGCAGCCCCAGCATTTT.